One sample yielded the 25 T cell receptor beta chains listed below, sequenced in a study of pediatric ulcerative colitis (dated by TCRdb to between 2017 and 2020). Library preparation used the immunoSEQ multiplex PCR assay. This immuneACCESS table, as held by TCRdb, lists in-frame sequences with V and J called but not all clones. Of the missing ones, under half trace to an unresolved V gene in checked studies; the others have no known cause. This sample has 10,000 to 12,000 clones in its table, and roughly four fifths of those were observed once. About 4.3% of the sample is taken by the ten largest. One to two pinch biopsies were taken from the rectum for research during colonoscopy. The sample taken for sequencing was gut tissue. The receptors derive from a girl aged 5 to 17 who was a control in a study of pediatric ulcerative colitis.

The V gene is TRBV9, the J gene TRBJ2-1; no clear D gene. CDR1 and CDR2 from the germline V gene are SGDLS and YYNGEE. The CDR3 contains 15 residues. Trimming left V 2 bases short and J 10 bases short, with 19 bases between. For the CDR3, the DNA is TGTGCCAGCAGCGTCCGACTGGACGGAATCGGGGAGCAGTTCTTC. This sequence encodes CASSVRLDGIGEQFF.

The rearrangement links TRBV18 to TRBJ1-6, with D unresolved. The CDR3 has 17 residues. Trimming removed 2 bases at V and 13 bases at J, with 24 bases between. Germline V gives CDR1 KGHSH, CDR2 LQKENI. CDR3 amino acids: CASSPWTGPTIPFPLHF. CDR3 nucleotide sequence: TGTGCCAGCTCACCATGGACTGGACCTACTATCCCCTTTCCCCTCCACTTT.

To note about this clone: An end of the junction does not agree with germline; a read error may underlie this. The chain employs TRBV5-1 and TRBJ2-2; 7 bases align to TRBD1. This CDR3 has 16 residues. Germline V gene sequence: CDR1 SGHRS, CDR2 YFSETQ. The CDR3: CASSLVGGPTTGELFF. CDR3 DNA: TGTGCCAGCAGCTTGGTAGGGGGCCCGACCACCGGGGAGCTGTTTTTT.

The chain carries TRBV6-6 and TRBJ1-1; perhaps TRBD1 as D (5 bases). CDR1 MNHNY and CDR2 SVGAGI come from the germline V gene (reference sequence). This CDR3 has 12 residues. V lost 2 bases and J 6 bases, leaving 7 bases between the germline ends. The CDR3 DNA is TGTGCCAGCAGTTACGTACAGGCTGAAGCTTTCTTT. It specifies CASSYVQAEAFF.

The CDR3 spells CASRPDRAAYGYTF. The CDR3 nucleotides read TGTGCCAGCAGGCCTGACAGGGCCGCCTATGGCTACACCTTC. The J gene is TRBJ1-2, the V gene TRBV27; 7 nucleotides match TRBD1. The germline CDR1 and CDR2 sequences are MNHEY and SMNVEV (reference sequence). V gave up 6 bases and J gave up 4 bases; unmatched junction bases: 8. This CDR3 spans 14 amino acids.

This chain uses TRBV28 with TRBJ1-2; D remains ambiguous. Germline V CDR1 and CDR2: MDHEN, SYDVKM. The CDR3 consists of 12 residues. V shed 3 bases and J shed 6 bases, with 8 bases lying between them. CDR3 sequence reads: CASSLRVDGYTF. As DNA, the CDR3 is TGTGCCAGCAGTTTGAGGGTCGATGGCTACACCTTC.

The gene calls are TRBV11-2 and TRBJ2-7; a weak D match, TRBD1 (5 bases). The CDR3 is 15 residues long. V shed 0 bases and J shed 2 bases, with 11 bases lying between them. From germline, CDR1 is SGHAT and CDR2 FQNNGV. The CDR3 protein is CASSLDLTGTYEQYF. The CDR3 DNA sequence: TGTGCCAGCAGCTTAGATCTTACAGGTACCTACGAGCAGTACTTC.

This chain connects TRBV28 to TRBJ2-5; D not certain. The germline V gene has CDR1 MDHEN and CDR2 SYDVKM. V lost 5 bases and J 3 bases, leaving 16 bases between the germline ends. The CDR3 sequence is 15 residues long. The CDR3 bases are TGTGCCAGCAGTAACGGGCCCAATGTGGAAGAGACCCAGTACTTC. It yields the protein CASSNGPNVEETQYF. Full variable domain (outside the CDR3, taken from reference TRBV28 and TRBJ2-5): DVKVTQSSRYLVKRTGEKVFLECVQDMDHENMFWYRQDPGLGLRLIYFSYDVKMKEKGDIPEGYSVSREKKERFSLILESASTNQTSMYLCASSNGPNVEETQYFGPGTRLLVL.

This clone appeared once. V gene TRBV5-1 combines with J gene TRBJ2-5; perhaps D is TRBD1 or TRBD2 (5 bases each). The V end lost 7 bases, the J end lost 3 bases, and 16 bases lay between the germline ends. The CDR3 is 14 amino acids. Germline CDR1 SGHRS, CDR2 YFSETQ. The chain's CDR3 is CASSTGTQKETQYF. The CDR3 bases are TGCGCCAGCTCTACTGGGACCCAAAAAGAGACCCAGTACTTC.

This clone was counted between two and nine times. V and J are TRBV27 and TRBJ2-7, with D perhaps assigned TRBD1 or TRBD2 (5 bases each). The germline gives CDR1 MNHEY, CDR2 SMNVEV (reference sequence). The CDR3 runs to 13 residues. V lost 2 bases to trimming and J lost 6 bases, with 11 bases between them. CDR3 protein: CASSLLAGTEQYF. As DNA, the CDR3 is TGTGCCAGCAGTTTACTGGCCGGGACCGAGCAGTACTTC.

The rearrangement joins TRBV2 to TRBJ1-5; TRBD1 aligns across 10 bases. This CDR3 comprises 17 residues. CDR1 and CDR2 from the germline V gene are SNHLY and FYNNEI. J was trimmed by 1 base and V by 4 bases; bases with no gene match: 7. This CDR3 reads CASSVMTGGKSNQPQHF. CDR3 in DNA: TGTGCCAGCAGTGTGATGACAGGGGGCAAGAGCAATCAGCCCCAGCATTTT.

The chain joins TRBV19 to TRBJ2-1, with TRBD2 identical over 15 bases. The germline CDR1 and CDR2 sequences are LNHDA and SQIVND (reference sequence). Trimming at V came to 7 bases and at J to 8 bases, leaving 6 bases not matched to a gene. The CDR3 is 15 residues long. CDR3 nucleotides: TGTGCCAGTAACTTGGGACTAGCGGGAGGTCATGAGCAGTTCTTC. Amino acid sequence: CASNLGLAGGHEQFF.

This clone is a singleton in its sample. For the CDR3, the DNA is TGTGCCAGCAGCTTAAACGGACTAGCGGGAGGAATCTACAATGAGCAGTTCTTC. Its translation: CASSLNGLAGGIYNEQFF. The genes are TRBV11-2 and TRBJ2-1; 14 nucleotides line up with TRBD2. J was trimmed by 3 bases and V by 2 bases; bases with no gene match: 6. This CDR3 contains 18 residues. Germline V gene lookup returns CDR1 SGHAT and CDR2 FQNNGV.

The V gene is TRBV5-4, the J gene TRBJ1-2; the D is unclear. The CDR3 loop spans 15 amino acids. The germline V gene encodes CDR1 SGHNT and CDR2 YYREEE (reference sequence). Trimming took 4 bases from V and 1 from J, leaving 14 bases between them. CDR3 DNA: TGTGCCAGCAGCCCCCGATACCCAAGTAACTATGGCTACACCTTC. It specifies CASSPRYPSNYGYTF.

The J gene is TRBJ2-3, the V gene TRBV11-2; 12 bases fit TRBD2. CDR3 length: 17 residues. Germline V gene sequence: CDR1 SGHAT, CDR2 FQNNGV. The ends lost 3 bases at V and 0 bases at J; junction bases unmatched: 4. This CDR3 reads CASSFTSGRISTDTQYF. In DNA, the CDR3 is TGTGCCAGCAGCTTTACTAGCGGGAGGATCAGCACAGATACGCAGTATTTT.

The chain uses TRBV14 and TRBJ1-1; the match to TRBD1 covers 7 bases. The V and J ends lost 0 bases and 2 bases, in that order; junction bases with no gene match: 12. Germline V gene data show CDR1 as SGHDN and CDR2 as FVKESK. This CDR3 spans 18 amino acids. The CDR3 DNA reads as TGTGCCAGCAGCCAAGATCGGGCAGGGGGAAGGGGAAACACTGAAGCTTTCTTT. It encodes CASSQDRAGGRGNTEAFF.

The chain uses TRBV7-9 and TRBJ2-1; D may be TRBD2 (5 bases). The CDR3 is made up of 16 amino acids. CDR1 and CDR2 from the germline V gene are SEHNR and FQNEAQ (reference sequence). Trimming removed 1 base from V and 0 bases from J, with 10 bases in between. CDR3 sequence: CASSLETAASYNEQFF. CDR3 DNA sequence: TGTGCCAGCAGCTTAGAAACAGCGGCCTCCTACAATGAGCAGTTCTTC.

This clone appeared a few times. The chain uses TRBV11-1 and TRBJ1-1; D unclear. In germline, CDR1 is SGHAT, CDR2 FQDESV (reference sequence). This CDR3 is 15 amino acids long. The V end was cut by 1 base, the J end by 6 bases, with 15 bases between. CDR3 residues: CASSLVGSGESEAFF. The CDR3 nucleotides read TGTGCCAGCAGCTTAGTGGGGTCGGGTGAATCTGAAGCTTTCTTT.

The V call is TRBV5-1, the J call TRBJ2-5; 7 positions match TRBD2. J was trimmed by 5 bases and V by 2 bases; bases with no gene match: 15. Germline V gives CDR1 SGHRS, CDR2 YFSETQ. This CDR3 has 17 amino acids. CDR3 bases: TGCGCCAGCAGCTTTTTGGGGTCGGCGGGAGTAGGCGAGACCCAGTACTTC. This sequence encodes CASSFLGSAGVGETQYF.

Here the CDR3 reads CASSWSSTDTQYF. In nucleotides, the CDR3 is TGTGCCAGCAGCTGGTCTAGCACAGATACGCAGTATTTT. This chain joins TRBV11-3 and TRBJ2-3; D remains ambiguous. There are 13 residues in the CDR3. Germline V CDR1 and CDR2: SGHNT, YENEEA. The V gene lost 4 bases and the J gene lost 0 bases, with 5 bases spanning the gap.

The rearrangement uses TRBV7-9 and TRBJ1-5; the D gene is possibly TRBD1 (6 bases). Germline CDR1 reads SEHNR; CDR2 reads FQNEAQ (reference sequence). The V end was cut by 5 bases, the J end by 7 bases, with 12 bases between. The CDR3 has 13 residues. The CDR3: CASSGGAGQPQHF. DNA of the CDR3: TGTGCCAGCAGCGGGGGGGCTGGGCAGCCCCAGCATTTT.

The CDR3: CASSHWDMASGEQYF. Written as DNA, the CDR3 is TGTGCCAGCTCACACTGGGACATGGCGAGTGGGGAGCAGTACTTC. The J gene is TRBJ2-7, the V gene TRBV18, with D perhaps TRBD1 (6 bases). V dropped 4 bases and J dropped 7 bases, with 20 bases sitting between them. The CDR3 contains 15 residues. Germline CDR1 and CDR2: KGHSH and LQKENI. Full variable domain (missing parts from reference TRBV18 and TRBJ2-7): NAGVMQNPRHLVRRRGQEARLRCSPMKGHSHVYWYRQLPEEGLKFMVYLQKENIIDESGMPKERFSAEFPKEGPSILRIQQVVRGDSAAYFCASSHWDMASGEQYFGPGTRLTVT.

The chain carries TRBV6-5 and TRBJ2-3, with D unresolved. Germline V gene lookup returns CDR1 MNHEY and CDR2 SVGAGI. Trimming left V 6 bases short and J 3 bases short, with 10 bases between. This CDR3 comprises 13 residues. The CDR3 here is CASRAPSTDTQYF. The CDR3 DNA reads TGTGCCAGCAGAGCCCCTTCGACAGATACGCAGTATTTT.

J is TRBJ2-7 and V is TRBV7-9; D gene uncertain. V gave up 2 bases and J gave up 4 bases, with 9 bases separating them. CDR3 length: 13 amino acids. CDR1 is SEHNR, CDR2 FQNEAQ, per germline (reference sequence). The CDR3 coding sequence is TGTGCCAGCAGCTTATTGTCAGAGTACGAGCAGTACTTC. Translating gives CASSLLSEYEQYF.

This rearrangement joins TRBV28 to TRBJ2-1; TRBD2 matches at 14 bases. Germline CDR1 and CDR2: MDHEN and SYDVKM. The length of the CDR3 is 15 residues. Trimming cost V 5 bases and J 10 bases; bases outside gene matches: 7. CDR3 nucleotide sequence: TGTGCCAGCAGTCTCCGGACTAGCGGGAGGCTGGAGCAGTTCTTC. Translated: CASSLRTSGRLEQFF.